Detailed here is one TCR beta chain. What it recognizes is unknown. This entry is derived from a study of cytomegalovirus exposure and HLA in healthy donors. The donors were part of the validation cohort, which consisted of about 120 subjects and was separate from the first cohort of roughly 620 subjects. Germline trimming cut 4 bases from V and 1 base from J; bases unmatched to any gene: 14. Germline V gene data show CDR1 as SGHNT and CDR2 as YYREEE (reference sequence). CDR3 length equals 17 residues. The assay was immunoSEQ multiplex PCR, and TCRdb's table has in-frame clones only and misses some. The sample has 100,000 to 150,000 clones; 90% to 97% are singletons. Study-level points and caveats: Both high specificity and high sensitivity reportedly marked the classifier's diagnosis of cytomegalovirus status. The listing of roughly 160 TCR beta chains classed them as cytomegalovirus-associated. The finding came from a later analysis; first-cohort TCR clusters tended to co-occur in the 90 to 150 validation repertoires.

This clonotype was sampled from a man between 18 and 29 years old in good health and CMV-seronegative. The sample comprised PBMCs. This sequence joins TRBV5-4 and TRBJ2-7, with TRBD1 matching over 7 bases. The CDR3 sequence is CASSPTRGGRNSYEQYF. CDR3 in DNA: TGTGCCAGCAGCCCTACCCGAGGGGGCCGGAATTCCTACGAGCAGTACTTC.